Sequencing of this TCR beta chain was carried out in a study of cytomegalovirus exposure and HLA in healthy donors. PCR employed 60 Vbeta and 13 Jbeta primers. The table came from immunoSEQ multiplex PCR; TCRdb's copy has only in-frame clones and leaves some out. The table has under 250,000 clones, roughly 82% seen once. Study results and caveats: A few of the chains that were CMV-associated were confirmed in vitro to be specific for CMV antigens. Among CMV-associated TCR beta chains, most appeared HLA-restricted in a later analysis. Most TCR sequences were rare, but some public TCRs occurred in many donors.

Trimming removed 8 bases from V and 5 bases from J; junction bases left unmatched: 9. CDR1 and CDR2 (germline): SNHLY, FYNNEI. This CDR3 spans 14 amino acids. About this clone itself: Its antigen is unidentified.

The sequenced material came from PBMCs. The sequence came from a man aged 35 to 55 in good health and CMV-seropositive. The chain combines TRBV2 with TRBJ2-1; the match to TRBD2 covers 7 bases. For the CDR3, the DNA is TGTGCCAGCCTAAGCGGGACCCTACACAATGAGCAGTTCTTC. It codes for CASLSGTLHNEQFF.